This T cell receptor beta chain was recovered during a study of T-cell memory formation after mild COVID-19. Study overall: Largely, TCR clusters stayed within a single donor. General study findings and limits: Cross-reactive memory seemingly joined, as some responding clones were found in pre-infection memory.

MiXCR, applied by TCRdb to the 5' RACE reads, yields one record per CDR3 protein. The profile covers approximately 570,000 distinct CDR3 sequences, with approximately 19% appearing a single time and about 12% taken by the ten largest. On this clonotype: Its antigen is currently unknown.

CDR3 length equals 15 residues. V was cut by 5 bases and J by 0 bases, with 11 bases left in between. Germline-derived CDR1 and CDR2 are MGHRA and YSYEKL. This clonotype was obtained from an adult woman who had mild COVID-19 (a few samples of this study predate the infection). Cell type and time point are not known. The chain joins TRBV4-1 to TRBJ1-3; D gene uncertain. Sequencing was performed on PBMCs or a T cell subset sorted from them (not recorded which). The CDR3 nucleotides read TGCGCCAGCAGCGAGGCAGGAATCTCTGGAAACACCATATATTTT. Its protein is CASSEAGISGNTIYF.